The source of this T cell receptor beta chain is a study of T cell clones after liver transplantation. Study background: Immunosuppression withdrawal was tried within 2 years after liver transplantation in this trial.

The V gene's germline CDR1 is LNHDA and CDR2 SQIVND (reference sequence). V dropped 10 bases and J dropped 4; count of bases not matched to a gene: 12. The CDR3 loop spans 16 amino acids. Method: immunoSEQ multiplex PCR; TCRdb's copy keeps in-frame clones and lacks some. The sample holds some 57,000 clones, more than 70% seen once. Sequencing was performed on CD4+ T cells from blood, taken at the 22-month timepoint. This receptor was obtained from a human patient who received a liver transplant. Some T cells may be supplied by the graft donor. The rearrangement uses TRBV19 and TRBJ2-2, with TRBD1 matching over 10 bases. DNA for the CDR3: TGTGCCACCCGGACCGGGACAGGGGTGGGCACCGGGGAGCTGTTTTTT. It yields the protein CATRTGTGVGTGELFF.